This entry concerns a single TCR beta chain. The germline gene is not matched at one end of the junction; a read error may be the cause. In the PCR, 60 Vbeta and 13 Jbeta primers were used. Generated by immunoSEQ multiplex PCR, the TCRdb table keeps only in-frame clones and is missing some. The table has about 150,000 clones, approximately 80% seen once. These data belong to a study of cytomegalovirus exposure and HLA in healthy donors. The receptor was derived from a woman in her 40s in good health and CMV-seronegative. Material: PBMCs.

The CDR3 DNA reads TGTGCCAGCAGTTGGCCGGGAGGCCCATCTTTT. Translation: CASSWPGGPSF. The chain has TRBV28 and TRBJ1-1; D is undetermined. CDR3 length: 11 amino acids. In germline, CDR1 is MDHEN, CDR2 SYDVKM. The variable domain in full, completed from reference TRBV28 and TRBJ1-1, reads DVKVTQSSRYLVKRTGEKVFLECVQDMDHENMFWYRQDPGLGLRLIYFSYDVKMKEKGDIPEGYSVSREKKERFSLILESASTNQTSMYLCASSWPGGPSFGQGTRLTVV.